Listed here are 17 T cell receptor beta chains from one sample, sequenced in a study of monozygotic twins with inflammatory bowel disease. TCRdb re-called the 5' RACE reads and catalogs CDR3 proteins one per entry, DNA excluded. Found here are 150,000 to 200,000 distinct CDR3 sequences; the top ten clones hold over 2.5%. Material for sequencing was blood. The receptor set was obtained from a human donor with ulcerative colitis or Crohn's disease, or a healthy co-twin of an affected twin (not recorded which).

The rearrangement links TRBV7-6 to TRBJ2-1; TCRdb gives TRBD2 as the D gene, but with no DNA this cannot be confirmed. The CDR3 runs 16 residues. Germline V gene sequence: CDR1 SGHVS, CDR2 FNYEAQ. This CDR3 is CASSFGTSGAYNEQFF.

The chain is built from TRBV5-1 and TRBJ2-5; TCRdb calls TRBD1, which cannot be checked without DNA. The CDR3 sequence is 15 residues long. The germline CDR1 and CDR2 sequences are SGHRS and YFSETQ. This chain's CDR3 is CASSMGTGVPETQYF.

The gene calls are TRBV28 and TRBJ1-1; the TCRdb D gene call, TRBD1, has no DNA to confirm it. Germline CDR1 reads MDHEN; CDR2 reads SYDVKM. This CDR3 comprises 14 residues. This CDR3 reads CASSFVEPWARAFF.

V usage is TRBV4-1 and J usage is TRBJ2-4; lacking DNA, the TRBD2 call made by TCRdb goes unchecked. Germline loops: CDR1 MGHRA, CDR2 YSYEKL. This CDR3 is built from 14 residues. CDR3 sequence: CASSQDKLENIQYF.

V usage is TRBV6-2 or TRBV6-3 and J usage is TRBJ2-5; TCRdb returns TRBD2, unconfirmable since there is no DNA. Germline V gene data show CDR1 as MNHEY and CDR2 as SVGEGT. The CDR3 consists of 17 residues. CDR3: CASSTRGLAGLQETQYF.

The rearrangement joins TRBV10-3 to TRBJ2-7; TCRdb indicates TRBD1, and absent DNA this call remains unverified. CDR1 and CDR2 (germline): ENHRY, SYGVKD. The CDR3 has 15 amino acids. CDR3 protein: CAISTLGEGASEQYF.

The genes are TRBV7-9 and TRBJ1-5; TCRdb gives TRBD1 as the D gene, but with no DNA this cannot be confirmed. The CDR3 has 14 amino acids. Germline CDR1 SEHNR, CDR2 FQNEAQ (reference sequence). This CDR3 is CASNSGYSNQPQHF.

This chain joins TRBV5-1 and TRBJ2-3; the TCRdb D gene call, TRBD2, has no DNA to confirm it. Germline V gene data show CDR1 as SGHRS and CDR2 as YFSETQ. The CDR3 spans 16 residues. The CDR3 loop reads CASSGSGTSVQDTQYF. The complete variable domain, with remaining parts taken from reference TRBV5-1 and TRBJ2-3, reads KAGVTQTPRYLIKTRGQQVTLSCSPISGHRSVSWYQQTPGQGLQFLFEYFSETQRNKGNFPGRFSGRQFSNSRSEMNVSTLELGDSALYLCASSGSGTSVQDTQYFGPGTRLTVL.

The chain couples TRBV5-1 to TRBJ1-1. The CDR3 is 12 amino acids. Germline V lookup: CDR1 SGHRS, CDR2 YFSETQ. The CDR3 sequence is CASRLVNTEAFF.

V is TRBV4-2 and J is TRBJ2-7. Germline V gives CDR1 LGHNA, CDR2 YNFKEQ. The CDR3 is 15 amino acids. This CDR3 reads CASSQGGGSDYEQYF.

The chain is built from TRBV20-1 and TRBJ1-1. CDR1 is DFQATT, CDR2 SNEGSKA, per germline (reference sequence). The CDR3 covers 12 residues. The CDR3 here is CSASKINTEAFF.

The chain couples TRBV3-1 to TRBJ2-7; the TRBD2 assignment by TCRdb is unverifiable without DNA. The germline V gene has CDR1 LGHDT and CDR2 YNNKEL (reference sequence). This CDR3 contains 14 residues. CDR3 sequence reads: CASSQTSGLVEQYF.

The genes are TRBV11-2 and TRBJ2-7. The CDR3 length is 11 residues. CDR1 and CDR2 (germline): SGHAT, FQNNGV. The CDR3 protein is CASSLNLEQYF.

The chain employs TRBV9 and TRBJ2-2; checking the TCRdb D call of TRBD2 is not possible without DNA. CDR3 length equals 15 residues. Looked up from germline, CDR1 is SGDLS and CDR2 is YYNGEE. The CDR3 sequence: CASSATSADTGELFF.

V usage is TRBV7-2 and J usage is TRBJ1-3. Germline CDR1 and CDR2: SGHTA and FQGNSA. This CDR3 spans 15 amino acids. CDR3 residues: CASSLAAGPGNTIYF.

This chain joins TRBV5-5 and TRBJ1-5. The CDR3 runs 14 residues. Germline assignment: CDR1 SGHKS and CDR2 YYEKEE (reference sequence). The CDR3 spells CASSVGGSNQPQHF.

The V call is TRBV24-1, the J call TRBJ1-5; TCRdb proposes TRBD1, but this gene call is untestable without DNA. The germline gives CDR1 KGHDR, CDR2 SFDVKD. The CDR3 is made up of 14 amino acids. CDR3 protein: CATSSTGHNQPQHF.